Each of the 4 T cell receptor beta chains below was sequenced from the same sample in a study of cytomegalovirus exposure and HLA in healthy donors. The primer mix had 60 Vbeta and 13 Jbeta primers. Using immunoSEQ multiplex PCR, the repertoire was profiled, and TCRdb retains in-frame clones only, with some absent. The table shows 100,000 to 150,000 clones, with approximately 81% occurring only once. Sequencing input: PBMCs. Receptors originate from a man in his late teens or twenties in good health and CMV-seropositive.

The chain links TRBV2 to TRBJ2-1, with D maybe TRBD1 (7 bases). This CDR3 is 16 amino acids long. Trimming left V 0 bases short and J 4 bases short, with 13 bases between. Germline values: CDR1 SNHLY, CDR2 FYNNEI. CDR3 amino acids: CASSEAFRGEYNEQFF. In DNA, the CDR3 is TGTGCCAGCAGTGAAGCGTTCAGGGGGGAGTACAATGAGCAGTTCTTC.

The rearrangement joins TRBV30 to TRBJ2-7; 8 bases map to TRBD1. This CDR3 comprises 17 residues. Trimming cost V 2 bases and J 1 base; bases outside gene matches: 13. Germline CDR1 GTSNPN, CDR2 SVGIG (reference sequence). Here the CDR3 DNA reads TGTGCCTGGAGTATTCACCACGGGACAGGTTTTTCCTACGAGCAGTACTTC. It translates to CAWSIHHGTGFSYEQYF.

This rearrangement joins TRBV19 to TRBJ2-1; D call uncertain. This CDR3 has 14 residues. In germline, CDR1 is LNHDA, CDR2 SQIVND (reference sequence). The V end lost 3 bases, the J end lost 8 bases, and 14 bases lay between the germline ends. In DNA form, the CDR3 reads TGTGCCAGTAGTATGTCTCCTAGTTCCCATGAGCAGTTCTTC. The encoded protein is CASSMSPSSHEQFF.

V is TRBV2 and J is TRBJ1-2; tentative D call: TRBD1 (5 bases). The ends were cut back, 1 base at V and 0 bases at J, with 12 bases in the middle. There are 16 residues in the CDR3. Germline assignment: CDR1 SNHLY and CDR2 FYNNEI. In DNA form, the CDR3 reads TGTGCCAGCAGTGAAGGGGAACAGGACCCTAACTATGGCTACACCTTC. It encodes CASSEGEQDPNYGYTF.